These 20 T cell receptor beta chains came from one sample sequenced in a study of blood T cells in healthy people across ages. Sample-barcoded 5' priming and a J-beta primer mix drove a second PCR of roughly 6 to 12 cycles. Via MiXCR, TCRdb re-called the 5' RACE reads, giving one row per CDR3 protein. Of more than 650,000 distinct CDR3 sequences listed, approximately 22% were seen once; the top ten hold 22%. Source material: blood. The receptors stem from a man in his sixties or seventies in good health.

Concerning this clonotype itself: Mismatch with germline at one junction end may stem from a read error. The chain carries TRBV3-1 and TRBJ2-1; D is unclear. The CDR3 extends over 15 amino acids. The V gene's germline CDR1 is LGHDT and CDR2 YNNKEL (reference sequence). The CDR3 loop reads CASSLGIIAANGQFF. CDR3 sequence (DNA): TGTGCCAGCAGCCTCGGCATTATTGCGGCGAATGGGCAGTTCTTC.

The rearrangement links TRBV28 to TRBJ1-2; no clear D. The V and J ends lost 3 bases and 3 bases respectively, with 11 bases between them. Germline assignment: CDR1 MDHEN and CDR2 SYDVKM. The CDR3 sequence is 14 residues long. The CDR3 nucleotides are TGTGCCAGCAGTTTTTCCCGGAGAGACTATGGCTACACCTTC. It translates to CASSFSRRDYGYTF.

In the case of this clonotype: This likely comes from a read error, as the CDR3 has no conserved phenylalanine or tryptophan at its end. V usage is TRBV28 and J usage is TRBJ1-4, with TRBD1 as a possible D gene (5 bases). Trimming pared 5 bases from V and 6 bases from J, leaving 16 bases between. CDR3 length: 15 residues. Germline CDR1 MDHEN, CDR2 SYDVKM. CDR3 loop: CASSHSGLEDEKLFL. CDR3 in DNA: TGTGCCAGCAGTCACTCAGGGTTGGAGGATGAAAAACTGTTTTTA.

There are a few counts of this clonotype. The V gene is TRBV6-5, the J gene TRBJ2-3, with TRBD2 as a possible D gene (6 bases). The CDR3 is 16 residues long. Trimming left V 6 bases short and J 3 bases short, with 19 bases between. Germline V gene data show CDR1 as MNHEY and CDR2 as SVGAGI. The CDR3 is CASSPRFVGSTDTQYF. Written as DNA, the CDR3 is TGTGCCAGCAGCCCCCGGTTTGTCGGGAGTACAGATACGCAGTATTTT.

This clonotype appeared a few times. This chain uses TRBV5-1 with TRBJ2-3, with a possible D match to TRBD1 (6 bases). The CDR3 is 13 amino acids. Trimming removed 4 bases at V and 6 bases at J, with 12 bases between. The germline V gene encodes CDR1 SGHRS and CDR2 YFSETQ. This CDR3 is CASSPQGHDTQYF. The CDR3 coding sequence is TGCGCCAGCAGCCCACAGGGACATGATACGCAGTATTTT.

This clonotype has just a few counts. The V and J genes are TRBV7-3 and TRBJ1-1; TRBD1 might be the D (6 bases). The germline gives CDR1 SGHTA, CDR2 FQGTGA. This CDR3 has 13 amino acids. Trimming cost V 5 bases and J 5 bases, with 12 bases left between them. CDR3 DNA sequence: TGTGCCAGCAGCACCGGAGGGGGGACTGAAGCTTTCTTT. This sequence encodes CASSTGGGTEAFF. Based on the CDR3 plus reference TRBV7-3 and TRBJ1-1, the full variable domain is GAGVSQTPSNKVTEKGKYVELRCDPISGHTALYWYRQSLGQGPEFLIYFQGTGAADDSGLPNDRFFAVRPEGSVSTLKIQRTERGDSAVYLCASSTGGGTEAFFGQGTRLTVV.

This clonotype has at least ten counts. The chain is built from TRBV7-6 and TRBJ2-5; 9 nucleotides match TRBD1. V was clipped by 5 bases and J by 4 bases; unmatched bases: 8. The CDR3 consists of 15 residues. Germline CDR1 SGHVS, CDR2 FNYEAQ. CDR3 region: CASSHDRGLRETQYF. In DNA, the CDR3 is TGTGCCAGCAGCCATGACAGGGGGTTACGAGAGACCCAGTACTTC.

Regarding this clonotype: The conserved closing phenylalanine or tryptophan is absent in this CDR3, likely reflecting a read error. This chain uses TRBV12-3 or TRBV12-4 with TRBJ2-3; D is unclear. V lost 6 bases, J lost 4 bases, and 17 bases lay in between. The CDR3 spans 15 residues. The CDR3 DNA reads as TGTGCCAGCAGCAACCCGAAAGTCCCCGCAGATACGCAGTATTCT. Translated, it gives CASSNPKVPADTQYS.

About this clonotype itself: The conserved phenylalanine or tryptophan normally closing the CDR3 is absent here, so this likely arose from a read error. This sequence joins TRBV12-3 or TRBV12-4 and TRBJ2-3; 9 nucleotides agree with TRBD2. The V gene end was trimmed by 1 base and the J gene end by 4 bases; junction bases not matched to a gene: 3. This CDR3 comprises 15 residues. CDR3 region: CASSLVSGRADTQYL. The CDR3 bases are TGTGCCAGCAGTTTAGTTAGCGGGAGAGCAGATACGCAGTATCTT.

The chain joins TRBV25-1 to TRBJ2-5; D is ambiguous. The germline V and J ends were trimmed by 6 bases and 7 bases, with 6 bases remaining between them. The CDR3 has 10 residues. Germline V gene sequence: CDR1 MGHDK, CDR2 SYGVNS. CDR3 nucleotide sequence: TGTGCCAGCAGGGAAGGGACCCAGTACTTC. Residues: CASREGTQYF.

This clonotype was counted ten times or more. This chain uses TRBV29-1 with TRBJ1-2, with 10 bases aligning to TRBD1. The V and J ends lost 3 bases and 6 bases, in that order; junction bases with no gene match: 7. CDR1 SQVTM and CDR2 ANQGSEA come from the germline V gene. The CDR3 runs 14 residues. The CDR3 nucleotides read TGCAGCGTTGACCCGACGGGACAGGGGAATGGCTACACCTTC. Translation: CSVDPTGQGNGYTF. The whole variable domain, filled in from reference TRBV29-1 and TRBJ1-2, reads SAVISQKPSRDICQRGTSLTIQCQVDSQVTMMFWYRQQPGQSLTLIATANQGSEATYESGFVIDKFPISRPNLTFSTLTVSNMSPEDSSIYLCSVDPTGQGNGYTFGSGTRLTVV.

V usage is TRBV19 and J usage is TRBJ2-5; 7 positions agree with TRBD1. With 9 bases clipped from V and 1 base from J, the junction kept 8 bases outside the gene matches. Looked up from germline, CDR1 is LNHDA and CDR2 is SQIVND (reference sequence). The CDR3 loop spans 14 amino acids. The CDR3 DNA reads as TGTGCCAGCACCGACGGACAGGTCCAAGAGACCCAGTACTTC. Translated: CASTDGQVQETQYF.

This clonotype showed up just a few times. The CDR3 nucleotides read TGCGCCAGCAGCTTGCTCCAGAGCACCGGGGAGCTGTTTTTT. Its translation: CASSLLQSTGELFF. The rearrangement links TRBV5-1 to TRBJ2-2; unclear D gene. CDR3 length: 14 amino acids. Trimming shortened V by 1 base and J by 4 bases, and 8 bases separated the two germline ends. In germline, CDR1 is SGHRS, CDR2 YFSETQ.

This clonotype was observed a few times. This chain connects TRBV27 to TRBJ2-3, with D unresolved. Germline CDR1 reads MNHEY; CDR2 reads SMNVEV (reference sequence). Trimming stripped 6 bases from V and 4 bases from J, with 8 bases between. The CDR3 length is 12 residues. The CDR3: CASRSTADTQYF. DNA for the CDR3: TGTGCCAGCAGGTCGACTGCAGATACGCAGTATTTT.

There are a few counts of this clonotype. The V and J genes are TRBV7-9 and TRBJ2-2; 11 nucleotides match TRBD2. Losses at the gene ends were 5 bases for V and 5 bases for J; bases not matched to a gene: 4. Germline-derived CDR1 and CDR2 are SEHNR and FQNEAQ (reference sequence). This CDR3 is built from 15 residues. The CDR3 bases are TGTGCCAGCAGCGCGACTAGCGGGAAAACCGGGGAGCTGTTTTTT. Protein sequence: CASSATSGKTGELFF.

This clonotype was recorded many times. The chain couples TRBV18 to TRBJ2-7; no reliable D call. The CDR3 totals 12 residues. Trimming shortened V by 3 bases and J by 2 bases, and 5 bases separated the two germline ends. The germline V gene encodes CDR1 KGHSH and CDR2 LQKENI. The CDR3: CASSPGTYEQYV. Written as DNA, the CDR3 is TGTGCCAGCTCACCGGGTACCTACGAGCAGTACGTC.

This clonotype appeared a few times. The chain uses TRBV12-3 or TRBV12-4 and TRBJ2-4; D gene unclear. V lost 2 bases, J lost 7 bases, and 9 bases lay in between. This CDR3 has 13 amino acids. CDR3 nucleotides: TGTGCCAGCAGTTTAAGAACTCCCAACATTCAGTACTTC. This gives the protein CASSLRTPNIQYF.

The chain has TRBV7-3 and TRBJ2-1; D is undetermined. Germline-derived CDR1 and CDR2 are SGHTA and FQGTGA. The CDR3 has 14 amino acids. The V end was cut by 2 bases, the J end by 6 bases, with 11 bases between. The CDR3 is CASSLEPDVNEQFF. For the CDR3, the DNA is TGTGCCAGCAGCTTAGAACCAGATGTCAATGAGCAGTTCTTC.

The chain combines TRBV29-1 with TRBJ2-2; D is tentatively TRBD1 or TRBD2 (6 bases each). V was pared by 7 bases and J by 0 bases, with 18 bases between. This CDR3 contains 16 residues. Germline CDR1 SQVTM, CDR2 ANQGSEA. The CDR3 region has the DNA TGCAGCGCTCAAAATAGGGGGGCGGCGAACACCGGGGAGCTGTTTTTT. Translation gives CSAQNRGAANTGELFF.

This clonotype turned up a few times. The V call is TRBV14, the J call TRBJ1-2, with D maybe TRBD1 (5 bases). Between the trimmed V and J ends, which lost 1 base and 4 bases, there was a span of 16 bases. The CDR3 consists of 16 residues. CDR1 and CDR2 from the germline V gene are SGHDN and FVKESK. CDR3 in amino acids: CASSQGLRGLGYGYTF. The CDR3 DNA is TGTGCCAGCAGCCAAGGACTTCGGGGCTTGGGCTATGGCTACACCTTC.